These 4 T cell receptor beta chains share one sample of origin, sequenced in a study of T cell repertoires in aging, cancer and after chemotherapy. TRB rearrangements spanning V, D and J were amplified using mixed TRB-A/B primers. TCRdb called the multiplex PCR reads again in MiXCR, with one record for every CDR3 protein. The sample holds 10,000 or so distinct CDR3 sequences; under 30% are singletons and the top ten take over 1%. Peripheral blood genomic DNA, not sorted cells or RNA, was the template. The source material was blood. These receptor sequences come from a human donor in good health.

The chain links TRBV19 to TRBJ2-2; D possibly uses TRBD1 or TRBD2 (5 bases each). Trimming left V 7 bases short and J 7 bases short, with 28 bases between. CDR1 is LNHDA, CDR2 SQIVND, per germline (reference sequence). The CDR3 is 18 amino acids. The CDR3, as DNA: TGTGCCAGTACCCCTCATACCGGGACCCCGAAGCACCACGGGGAGCTGTTTTTT. Encoded protein: CASTPHTGTPKHHGELFF. The entire variable domain, with the rest obtained from reference TRBV19 and TRBJ2-2, is as follows: DGGITQSPKYLFRKEGQNVTLSCEQNLNHDAMYWYRQDPGQGLRLIYYSQIVNDFQKGDIAEGYSVSREKKESFPLTVTSAQKNPTAFYLCASTPHTGTPKHHGELFFGEGSRLTVL.

This clonotype is a singleton in its sample. This may be a read error, as it is one base from a much larger clone. The CDR3 loop is CASSALSSGNTIYF. Here the CDR3 DNA reads TGTGCCAGCAGTGCACTAAGCTCTGGAAACACCATATATTTT. This rearrangement joins TRBV6-1 to TRBJ1-3; D is uncertain. Trimming stripped 4 bases from V and 0 bases from J, with 7 bases between. In germline, CDR1 is MNHNS, CDR2 SASEGT. This CDR3 comprises 14 residues.

The chain couples TRBV11-2 to TRBJ2-3, with 7 nucleotides matching TRBD2. The trim removed 5 bases at V and 4 bases at J, leaving 9 bases unmatched. Germline CDR1 SGHAT, CDR2 FQNNGV. This CDR3 is 15 amino acids long. The CDR3 here is CASSVGGGRPDTQYF. The CDR3 coding sequence is TGTGCCAGCAGCGTCGGAGGCGGGAGACCAGATACGCAGTATTTT.

The chain is built from TRBV19 and TRBJ2-7, with a weak D call TRBD2 (5 bases). The CDR3 is made up of 16 amino acids. V was shortened by 1 base and J by 3 bases, with 16 bases between the two germline ends. Germline lookup yields CDR1 LNHDA and CDR2 SQIVND (reference sequence). This chain's CDR3 is CASSIGGAGTFYEQYF. The DNA of the CDR3 is TGTGCCAGTAGTATAGGGGGTGCGGGCACCTTCTACGAGCAGTACTTC.